This TCR beta chain was retrieved from a study of naive and memory T cell subsets. Germline lookup yields CDR1 SGHTA and CDR2 FQGTGA. V was pared by 4 bases and J by 6 bases, with 1 base of the junction left unmatched. This CDR3 region has 13 residues. Sequential positive selection took CD4 T cells first, then CD8 T cells. Cells stained for CD3, CD4, CD8, CD45RA and CD27 were sorted into four subsets. There are a few counts of this clonotype. What it binds is not known. Two oligonucleotides, mixed equimolar, formed the beta constant-region primer covering TRBC1 and TRBC2. The ligated cDNA underwent four PCR rounds using SP2 and nested alpha and beta constant-region primers. Via MiXCR, TCRdb re-called the UMI-ligation and nested PCR reads, giving one row per CDR3 protein. The table has fewer than 150,000 distinct CDR3 sequences, under 25% seen once. Findings and caveats of the study: Over 85% of naive TCR sequences appeared only once after error correction, unlike memory subsets. From naive to CM, EM and EMRA, diversity decreased and Gini increased. Naive repertoires, especially CD8, held a few larger clonotypes, possibly memory cells re-expressing CD45RA.

The receptor's source is a human donor in good health. The specimen was naive CD8+ T cells from blood. The chain recombines TRBV7-3 with TRBJ1-1, with TRBD1 matching 11 bases. The CDR3 is CASSWDRGAEAFF. The CDR3, as DNA: TGTGCCAGCAGCTGGGACAGGGGGGCTGAAGCTTTCTTT.